The 12 T cell receptor beta chains reported below all come from one sample, sequenced in a study of T-cell reconstitution after alpha-beta-depleted transplantation in children (dated by TCRdb to the mid-2010s). Library prep was done by PCR. The sequencer was an Illumina HiSeq 2500. TCR library preparation used molecular barcoding, with unique molecular identifiers applied to normalize quantification of the TCRbeta repertoire. TCRdb cleaned the public reads at Q25 with fastp, built clones with MiXCR and kept in-frame beta chains. Under each unique CDR3 protein, matching rows form one entry showing the most common genes and DNA. Present in this sample are 150,000 to 200,000 distinct CDR3 sequences, roughly 15% of which were seen just once. The top ten hold under 15% of the sample. The source was PBMCs from the stem cell graft donor, collected from the stem cell graft. These TCRs come from a human donor who donated a stem cell graft to a child with acute lymphoblastic leukemia.

This clonotype has at least ten counts. This sequence joins TRBV12-3 or TRBV12-4 and TRBJ1-5; no clear D gene. This CDR3 spans 12 amino acids. Trimming cost V 2 bases and J 3 bases, with 2 bases left between them. The CDR3 coding sequence is TGTGCCAGCAGTTTAACCAATCAGCCCCAGCATTTT. Residues: CASSLTNQPQHF.

This clonotype was seen more than once but under ten times. This chain joins TRBV3-1 and TRBJ1-1; 9 bases align to TRBD1. Losses at the gene ends were 4 bases for V and 9 bases for J; bases not matched to a gene: 3. The germline CDR1 and CDR2 sequences are LGHDT and YNNKEL (reference sequence). This CDR3 region has 12 residues. The chain's CDR3 is CASSLGQGKAFF. The CDR3 DNA sequence: TGTGCCAGCAGCCTGGGACAGGGAAAAGCTTTCTTT.

On this clonotype: A read error may be the cause here, since a much bigger clone is one base away. The chain links TRBV5-1 to TRBJ2-1; 10 bases match TRBD1. The V and J ends lost 4 bases and 7 bases, in that order; junction bases with no gene match: 8. The CDR3 is made up of 15 amino acids. CDR1 and CDR2 from the germline V gene are SGHRS and YFSETQ. The CDR3 is CASSIMTGGLNEQFF. The CDR3, as DNA: TGCGCCAGCAGCATCATGACAGGGGGCTTGAATGAGCAGTTCTTC.

The rearrangement joins TRBV11-3 to TRBJ2-1; D might be TRBD2 (5 bases). The CDR3 is made up of 14 amino acids. Trimming took 1 base from V and 6 from J, leaving 10 bases between them. Germline V CDR1 and CDR2: SGHNT, YENEEA. The CDR3 is CASSLGRALNEQFF. In nucleotides, the CDR3 is TGTGCCAGCAGCTTAGGGCGGGCCCTCAATGAGCAGTTCTTC.

At least ten counts were recorded for this clonotype. In DNA, the CDR3 is TGTGCCAGCAGTTTCTCCGGGACAGGGGCCTACGAGCAGTACTTC. It yields the protein CASSFSGTGAYEQYF. This rearrangement joins TRBV12-3 or TRBV12-4 to TRBJ2-7; 10 nucleotides agree with TRBD1. The CDR3 is made up of 15 amino acids. The ends lost 3 bases at V and 2 bases at J; junction bases unmatched: 4.

The table lists this clonotype with a few counts. The V and J genes are TRBV28 and TRBJ1-2; D might be TRBD1 (5 bases). Germline CDR1 and CDR2: MDHEN and SYDVKM. The CDR3 sequence is 14 residues long. Trimming stripped 2 bases from V and 6 bases from J, with 13 bases between. The CDR3 bases are TGTGCCAGCAGTTTAGGGGACGCGGGGGATGGCTACACCTTC. This gives the protein CASSLGDAGDGYTF.

This clonotype was counted a few times. This chain joins TRBV12-3 or TRBV12-4 and TRBJ2-5; TRBD1 is a possible D gene (6 bases). V lost 4 bases and J 9 bases, leaving 15 bases between the germline ends. The CDR3 has 13 amino acids. CDR3 nucleotides: TGTGCCAGCAGTTCAGGGGTACTAGGACCCCAGTACTTC. Translated, it gives CASSSGVLGPQYF.

The chain joins TRBV29-1 to TRBJ1-1; 10 positions agree with TRBD1. This CDR3 has 13 residues. V was clipped by 5 bases and J by 6 bases; unmatched bases: 6. CDR1 is SQVTM and CDR2 is ANQGSEA in the germline V gene. This CDR3 is CSVSGQGRAEAFF. CDR3 DNA: TGCAGCGTTTCGGGACAGGGGCGCGCTGAAGCTTTCTTT.

This clonotype has only a few counts. The V and J genes are TRBV29-1 and TRBJ2-5, with unresolved D. The germline CDR1 and CDR2 sequences are SQVTM and ANQGSEA. V was trimmed by 7 bases and J by 7 bases, leaving 10 bases between them. This CDR3 is built from 10 residues. CDR3 nucleotide sequence: TGCAGCGCCACGTCAACGACCCAGTACTTC. Protein: CSATSTTQYF.

This clonotype was seen many times. This chain uses TRBV29-1 with TRBJ1-2, with 8 bases that match TRBD1. V dropped 7 bases and J dropped 7; count of bases not matched to a gene: 8. Germline CDR1 is SQVTM and CDR2 is ANQGSEA. The CDR3 is made up of 12 amino acids. For the CDR3, the DNA is TGCAGCGCCCGGACAGGGACCGGTGGCTACACCTTC. It is translated as CSARTGTGGYTF.

In its sample, this clonotype was seen many times. The chain carries TRBV20-1 and TRBJ2-3, with unresolved D. This CDR3 is 12 amino acids long. Trimming removed 4 bases from V and 7 bases from J, with 12 bases in between. Germline V lookup: CDR1 DFQATT, CDR2 SNEGSKA (reference sequence). CDR3 coding DNA: TGCAGTGCTACGACCTCCCGGAATACGCAGTATTTT. Translating it yields CSATTSRNTQYF.

This clonotype came up many times. V gene TRBV5-1 combines with J gene TRBJ1-1; maybe TRBD1 (5 bases). Trimming cost V 4 bases and J 1 base, with 14 bases left between them. The CDR3 is made up of 15 amino acids. Germline CDR1 reads SGHRS; CDR2 reads YFSETQ. The CDR3 DNA sequence: TGCGCCAGCAGCATAGCCGGGACGGGGAACACTGAAGCTTTCTTT. Translated, it gives CASSIAGTGNTEAFF. The whole variable domain, remainder taken from reference TRBV5-1 and TRBJ1-1, is KAGVTQTPRYLIKTRGQQVTLSCSPISGHRSVSWYQQTPGQGLQFLFEYFSETQRNKGNFPGRFSGRQFSNSRSEMNVSTLELGDSALYLCASSIAGTGNTEAFFGQGTRLTVV.